This T cell receptor beta chain was found in a study of shared clonotypes between healthy human individuals. Points from the study as a whole: Shared clonotypes: about 4.6% naive CD4, under 4% naive CD8, less than 2.5% memory CD4, about 0.41% memory CD8.

As defined, naive CD8 cells were CD45RO-negative and positively selected for CCR7, with terminally differentiated effector memory CD45RA+ cells excluded. This CDR3 spans 17 amino acids. Unmatched junction bases numbered 7, after V lost 0 bases and J lost 4 bases. Germline V gene sequence: CDR1 MGHRA, CDR2 YSYEKL. Of note for this clone: The antigen is not known.

Genomic DNA per cell subset filled all wells of several immunoSEQ plates. Authors' analysis steps: ImmunoSEQ only sent back junction sequences with no quality scores, so filtering was done differently. The method was immunoSEQ multiplex PCR; TCRdb's version includes in-frame clones alone and lacks a portion of them. D and trimming come from the DNA, and the V and J calls and clone size come from that table. The repertoire has about 1,800,000 clones, approximately 94% of them found once; the top ten carry 1.2%. This sequence originates from a man younger than 35 in good health. Sequencing was performed on naive CD8+ T cells sorted from blood. V and J are TRBV4-1 and TRBJ2-3, with TRBD2 matching 10 bases. The CDR3 coding sequence is TGCGCCAGCAGCCAAGAAGGGGCTAGCGGGGGCGCAGATACGCAGTATTTT. Its protein product is CASSQEGASGGADTQYF.